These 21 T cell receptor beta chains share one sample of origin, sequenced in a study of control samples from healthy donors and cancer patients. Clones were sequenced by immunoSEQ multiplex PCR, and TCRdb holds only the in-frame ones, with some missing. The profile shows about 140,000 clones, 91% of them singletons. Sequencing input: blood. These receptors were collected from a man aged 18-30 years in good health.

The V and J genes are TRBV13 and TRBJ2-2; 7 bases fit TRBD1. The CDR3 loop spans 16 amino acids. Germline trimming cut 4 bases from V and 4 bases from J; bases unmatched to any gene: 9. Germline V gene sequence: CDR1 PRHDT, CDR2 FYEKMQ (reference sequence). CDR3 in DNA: TGTGCCAGCAGCTATCGACAGGGCCGGGGCACCGGGGAGCTGTTTTTT. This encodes CASSYRQGRGTGELFF.

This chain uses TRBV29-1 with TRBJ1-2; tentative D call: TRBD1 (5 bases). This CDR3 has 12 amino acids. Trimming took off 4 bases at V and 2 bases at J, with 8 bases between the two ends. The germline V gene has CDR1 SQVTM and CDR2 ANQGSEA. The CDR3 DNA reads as TGCAGCGTTGTTGGGGACAACTATGGCTACACCTTC. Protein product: CSVVGDNYGYTF.

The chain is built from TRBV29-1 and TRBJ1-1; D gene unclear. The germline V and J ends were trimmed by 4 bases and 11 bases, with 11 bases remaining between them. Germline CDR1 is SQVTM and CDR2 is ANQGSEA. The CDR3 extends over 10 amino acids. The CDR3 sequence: CSVVNRLAFF. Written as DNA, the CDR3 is TGCAGCGTTGTAAACCGCCTCGCTTTCTTT.

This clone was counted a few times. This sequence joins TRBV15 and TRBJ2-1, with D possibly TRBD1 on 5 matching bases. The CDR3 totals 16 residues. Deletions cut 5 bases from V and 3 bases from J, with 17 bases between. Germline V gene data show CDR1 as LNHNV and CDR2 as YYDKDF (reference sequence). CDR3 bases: TGTGCCACCAGCCTAGAGTCGGCAGGGAACTACAATGAGCAGTTCTTC. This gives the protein CATSLESAGNYNEQFF.

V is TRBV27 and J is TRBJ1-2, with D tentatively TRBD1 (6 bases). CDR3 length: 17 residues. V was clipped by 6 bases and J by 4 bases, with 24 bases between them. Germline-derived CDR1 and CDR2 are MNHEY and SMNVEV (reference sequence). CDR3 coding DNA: TGTGCCAGCAGCCGAAAGGTTAGGACAGAGAACCTCTATGGCTACACCTTC. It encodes CASSRKVRTENLYGYTF.

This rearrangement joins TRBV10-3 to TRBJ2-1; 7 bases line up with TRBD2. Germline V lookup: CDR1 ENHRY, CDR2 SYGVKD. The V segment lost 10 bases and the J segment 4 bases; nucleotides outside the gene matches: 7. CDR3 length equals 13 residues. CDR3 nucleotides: TGTGCCACCTCGAGCGGGAAATACAATGAGCAGTTCTTC. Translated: CATSSGKYNEQFF.

The CDR3 protein is CASSPGTSGPHEQFF. The CDR3, as DNA: TGTGCCAGCAGTCCCGGGACTAGCGGGCCCCATGAGCAGTTCTTC. The chain employs TRBV6-5 and TRBJ2-1; 12 nucleotides align to TRBD2. The CDR3 has 15 amino acids. V trimming: 5 bases; J trimming: 8 bases; junction bases outside the gene matches: 7. Per germline, CDR1 MNHEY and CDR2 SVGAGI.

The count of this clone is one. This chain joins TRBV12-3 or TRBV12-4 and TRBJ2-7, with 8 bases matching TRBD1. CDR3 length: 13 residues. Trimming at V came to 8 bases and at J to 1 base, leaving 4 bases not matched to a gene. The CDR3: CASGRTGSYEQYF. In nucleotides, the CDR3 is TGTGCCAGCGGACGGACAGGGTCCTACGAGCAGTACTTC.

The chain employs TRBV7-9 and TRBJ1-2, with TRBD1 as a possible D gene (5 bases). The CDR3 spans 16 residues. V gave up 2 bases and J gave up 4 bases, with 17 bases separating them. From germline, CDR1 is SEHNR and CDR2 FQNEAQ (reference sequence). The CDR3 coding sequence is TGTGCCAGCAGCTTACCTACGGGACTCAAGTTCTATGGCTACACCTTC. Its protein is CASSLPTGLKFYGYTF. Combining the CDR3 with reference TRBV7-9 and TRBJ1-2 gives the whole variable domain DTGVSQNPRHKITKRGQNVTFRCDPISEHNRLYWYRQTLGQGPEFLTYFQNEAQLEKSRLLSDRFSAERPKGSFSTLEIQRTEQGDSAMYLCASSLPTGLKFYGYTFGSGTRLTVV.

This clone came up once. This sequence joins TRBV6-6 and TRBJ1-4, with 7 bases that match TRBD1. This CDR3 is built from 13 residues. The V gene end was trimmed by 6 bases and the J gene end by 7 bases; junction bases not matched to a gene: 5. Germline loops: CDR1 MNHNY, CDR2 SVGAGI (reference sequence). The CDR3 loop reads CASSEGQIEKLFF. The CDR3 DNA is TGTGCCAGCAGCGAGGGACAGATTGAAAAACTGTTTTTT.

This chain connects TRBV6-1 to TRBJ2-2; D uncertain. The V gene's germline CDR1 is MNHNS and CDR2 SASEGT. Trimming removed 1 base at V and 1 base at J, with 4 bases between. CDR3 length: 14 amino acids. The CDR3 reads CASSEGRNTGELFF. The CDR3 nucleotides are TGTGCCAGCAGTGAAGGGAGGAACACCGGGGAGCTGTTTTTT.

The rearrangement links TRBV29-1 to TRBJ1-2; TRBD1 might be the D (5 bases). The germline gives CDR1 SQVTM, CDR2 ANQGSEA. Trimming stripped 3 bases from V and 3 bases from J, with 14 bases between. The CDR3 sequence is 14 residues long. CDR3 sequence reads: CSVDTQGIYYGYTF. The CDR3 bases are TGCAGCGTTGATACCCAGGGTATATACTATGGCTACACCTTC.

Here the CDR3 reads CASSPGGGSDQPQHF. CDR3 DNA sequence: TGCGCCAGCAGCCCCGGCGGGGGGTCCGATCAGCCCCAGCATTTT. The gene calls are TRBV5-1 and TRBJ1-5; possibly TRBD1 for D (5 bases). The V and J ends lost 4 bases and 5 bases respectively, with 16 bases between them. The CDR3 is 15 residues long. Germline V gene data show CDR1 as SGHRS and CDR2 as YFSETQ.

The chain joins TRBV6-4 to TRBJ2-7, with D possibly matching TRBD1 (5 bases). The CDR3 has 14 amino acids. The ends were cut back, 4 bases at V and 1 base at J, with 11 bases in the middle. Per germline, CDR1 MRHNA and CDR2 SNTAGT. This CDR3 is CASSAGAASYEQYF. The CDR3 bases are TGTGCCAGCAGTGCTGGGGCAGCTTCCTACGAGCAGTACTTC.

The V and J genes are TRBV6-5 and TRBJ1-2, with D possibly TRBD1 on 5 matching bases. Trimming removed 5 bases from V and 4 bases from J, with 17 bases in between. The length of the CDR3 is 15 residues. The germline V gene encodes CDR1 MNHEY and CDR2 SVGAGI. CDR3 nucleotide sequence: TGTGCCAGCAGTACCCTGGGGCGGAGGGGCTATGGCTACACCTTC. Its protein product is CASSTLGRRGYGYTF.

The CDR3 bases are TGTGCCTGGAGTTCAGGGGATCCCGGGGAGCTGTTTTTT. This encodes CAWSSGDPGELFF. The V gene is TRBV30, the J gene TRBJ2-2; tentative D call: TRBD1 (6 bases). The CDR3 has 13 residues. The V end was cut by 2 bases, the J end by 6 bases, with 10 bases between. Germline assignment: CDR1 GTSNPN and CDR2 SVGIG (reference sequence).

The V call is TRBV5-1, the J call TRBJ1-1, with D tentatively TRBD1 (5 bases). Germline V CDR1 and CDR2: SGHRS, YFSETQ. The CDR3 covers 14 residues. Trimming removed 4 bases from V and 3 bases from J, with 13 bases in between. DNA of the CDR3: TGCGCCAGCAGCCAGGGATCTGGGTACACTGAAGCTTTCTTT. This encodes CASSQGSGYTEAFF.

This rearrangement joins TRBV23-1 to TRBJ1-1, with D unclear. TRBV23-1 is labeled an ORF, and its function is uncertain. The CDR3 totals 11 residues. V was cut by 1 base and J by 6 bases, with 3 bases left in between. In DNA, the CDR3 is TGCGCCAGCAGTCAATTTCCTGAAGCTTTCTTT. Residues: CASSQFPEAFF.

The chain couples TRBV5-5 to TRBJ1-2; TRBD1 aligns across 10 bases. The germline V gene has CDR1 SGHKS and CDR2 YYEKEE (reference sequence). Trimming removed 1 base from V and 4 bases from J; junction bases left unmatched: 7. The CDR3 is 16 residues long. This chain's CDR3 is CASSLSPDRGVYGYTF. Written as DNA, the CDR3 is TGTGCCAGCAGCTTGTCACCGGACAGGGGGGTCTATGGCTACACCTTC.

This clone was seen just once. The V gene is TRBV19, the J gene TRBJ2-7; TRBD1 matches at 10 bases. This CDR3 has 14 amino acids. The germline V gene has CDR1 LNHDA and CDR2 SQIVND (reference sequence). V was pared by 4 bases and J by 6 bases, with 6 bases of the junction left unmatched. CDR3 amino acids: CASSRRDRGGEQYF. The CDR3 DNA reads TGTGCCAGTAGTAGGAGGGACAGGGGCGGCGAGCAGTACTTC.

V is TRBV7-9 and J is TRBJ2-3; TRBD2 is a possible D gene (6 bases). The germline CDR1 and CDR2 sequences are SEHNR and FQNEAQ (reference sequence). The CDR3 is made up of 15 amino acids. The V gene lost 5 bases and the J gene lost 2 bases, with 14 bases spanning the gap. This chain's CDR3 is CASSPWRDLTDTQYF. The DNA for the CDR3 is TGTGCCAGCAGCCCATGGCGGGATCTCACAGATACGCAGTATTTT.